Detailed here is one TCR beta chain. Its antigen is still unknown. No per-base quality is available; no much larger clone lies one base away. The data were obtained in a study of OX40 agonist ivuxolimab in advanced cancers. Context from the whole study: The costimulatory receptor OX40 (CD134) was targeted by ivuxolimab, a fully human IgG2 agonistic monoclonal antibody. Intravenous ivuxolimab was administered to patients every 2 weeks at six dose levels: 0.01, 0.1, 0.3, 1.5, 3 and 10 mg/kg. Among the 50 to 55 dose-escalation patients, roughly 20 had hepatocellular carcinoma, some 15 melanoma, 9 renal cell carcinoma and 9 head and neck cancer. A male proportion of around 83% and a mean age of about 60 years, ranging from roughly 23 to 79, were recorded for the dose-escalation cohort. Patients were allowed to have had prior anti-PD-1, anti-PD-L1 or anti-CTLA-4 therapy, and roughly 40% of the dose-escalation patients had previously received checkpoint inhibitors. Partial responses occurred in three dose-escalation patients: two with cutaneous melanoma and one with hepatocellular carcinoma. Peripheral TCRbeta sequencing aimed to test whether ivuxolimab altered TCR sequence diversity and caused clonal T-cell expansion. The monotherapy dose-escalation portion (N ≈ 52 patients) of the phase I ivuxolimab trial is reported in the paper. Broader findings and caveats from the paper: At doses of 0.1 to 3.0 mg/kg, clonal expansion of both CD4+ and CD8+ blood T cells was observed from baseline to week 6. Low levels of normalized T-cell clonal expansion were also seen in some nonresponding patients. The antigen specificity of the clonally expanded peripheral T cells was not determined. In the 0.1-3.0 mg/kg groups, partial responders had among the lowest normalized peripheral clonal expansion, particularly in CD8+ T cells. On average, CD8+ T cells showed more expanded clones than CD4+ T cells after ivuxolimab.

Per the germline V gene, KGHSH is the CDR1 and LQKENI is the CDR2. Spanning cysteine to phenylalanine, the CDR3 consists of 12 amino acids. CDR3 DNA is the only sequence kept; it has 36 bases, read in frame from the first base. V is clipped by 5 bases and J by 6 bases, and the sequence between their germline boundaries is 9 bases long. The trial excluded patients who had a history of autoimmune disease or were on systemic immunosuppression. Peripheral blood for TCR sequencing was drawn from every dose cohort at baseline, at cycle 4 day 1 and at cycle 7 day 1. The samples were drawn from a first-in-human, open-label, multicenter phase I dose-escalation trial of ivuxolimab. The trial enrolled adults with locally advanced or metastatic head and neck squamous cell, hepatocellular, melanoma or renal cell carcinoma. Before TCR sequencing, CD4+ T cells and CD8+ T cells from peripheral blood were sorted into separate populations.

To sequence the TCRbeta CDR3 region, genomic DNA was isolated from the sorted cells. The immunoSEQ Assay was used for sequencing of TCRbeta CDR3 regions. Here the immuneACCESS table is served through TCRdb, limited to in-frame sequences with V and J called. Missing clones are a known gap in these copies; in checked studies unresolved V genes cover under half, and the rest lacks a known reason. Across this sample there are some 86,000 clones, with roughly 94% seen only once. The top ten constitute 9.6% of the sample. The sequence is built from TRBV18 and TRBJ2-3; no D gene call is confident. The TCR sequence derives from an adult with an advanced solid tumor such as melanoma, head and neck, liver or kidney cancer. Sequencing was performed on CD4+ or CD8+ T cells sorted from blood, taken in a trial of the OX40 agonist ivuxolimab. The DNA reads TGTGCCAGCTCAGGTACGGCGGATACGCAGTATTTT. It codes for CASSGTADTQYF.